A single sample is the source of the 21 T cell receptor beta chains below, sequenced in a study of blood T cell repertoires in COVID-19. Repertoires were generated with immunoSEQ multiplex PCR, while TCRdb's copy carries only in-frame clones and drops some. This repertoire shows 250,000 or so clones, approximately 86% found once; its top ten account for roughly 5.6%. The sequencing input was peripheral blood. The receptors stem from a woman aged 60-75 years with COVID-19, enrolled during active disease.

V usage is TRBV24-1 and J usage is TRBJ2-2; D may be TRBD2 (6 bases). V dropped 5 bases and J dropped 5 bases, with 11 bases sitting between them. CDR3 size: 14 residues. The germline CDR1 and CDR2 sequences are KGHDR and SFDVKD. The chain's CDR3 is CATSGRAGTGELFF. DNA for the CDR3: TGTGCCACCAGTGGACGGGCGGGGACCGGGGAGCTGTTTTTT.

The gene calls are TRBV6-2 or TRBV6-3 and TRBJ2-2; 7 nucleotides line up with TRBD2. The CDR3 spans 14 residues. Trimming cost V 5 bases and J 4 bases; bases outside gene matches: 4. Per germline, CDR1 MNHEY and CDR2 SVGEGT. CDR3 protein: CASSNLAGTGELFF. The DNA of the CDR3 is TGTGCCAGCAGTAACTTAGCGGGCACCGGGGAGCTGTTTTTT.

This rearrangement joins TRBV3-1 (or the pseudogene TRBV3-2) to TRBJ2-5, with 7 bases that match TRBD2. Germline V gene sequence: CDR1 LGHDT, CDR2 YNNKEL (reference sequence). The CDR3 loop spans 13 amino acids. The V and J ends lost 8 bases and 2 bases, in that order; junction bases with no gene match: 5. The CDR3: CASRLAVQETQYF. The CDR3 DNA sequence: TGTGCCAGCCGGCTAGCGGTTCAAGAGACCCAGTACTTC.

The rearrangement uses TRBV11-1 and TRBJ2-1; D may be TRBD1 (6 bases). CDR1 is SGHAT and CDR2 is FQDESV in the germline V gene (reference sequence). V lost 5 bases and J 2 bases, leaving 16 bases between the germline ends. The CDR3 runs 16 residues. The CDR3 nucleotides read TGTGCCAGCAGCCCAGGTTCGGCAGGGGCCTACAATGAGCAGTTCTTC. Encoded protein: CASSPGSAGAYNEQFF.

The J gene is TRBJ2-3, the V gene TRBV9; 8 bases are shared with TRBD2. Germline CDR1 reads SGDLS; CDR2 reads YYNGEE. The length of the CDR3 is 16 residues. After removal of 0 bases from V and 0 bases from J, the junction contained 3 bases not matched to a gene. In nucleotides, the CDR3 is TGTGCCAGCAGCGTAGTAAGCGGGAGAAGCACAGATACGCAGTATTTT. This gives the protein CASSVVSGRSTDTQYF.

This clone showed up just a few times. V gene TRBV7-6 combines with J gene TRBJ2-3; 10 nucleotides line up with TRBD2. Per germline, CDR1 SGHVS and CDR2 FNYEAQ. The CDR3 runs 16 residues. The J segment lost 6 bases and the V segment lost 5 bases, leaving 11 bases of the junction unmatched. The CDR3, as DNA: TGTGCCAGCAGCGATATAGCGGGAGGCTTTGGGGATACGCAGTATTTT. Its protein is CASSDIAGGFGDTQYF.

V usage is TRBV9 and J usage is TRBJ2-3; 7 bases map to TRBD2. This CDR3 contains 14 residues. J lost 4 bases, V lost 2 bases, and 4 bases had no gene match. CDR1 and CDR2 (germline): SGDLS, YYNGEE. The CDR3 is CASSVTSSADTQYF. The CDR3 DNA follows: TGTGCCAGCAGCGTGACTAGCAGCGCAGATACGCAGTATTTT.

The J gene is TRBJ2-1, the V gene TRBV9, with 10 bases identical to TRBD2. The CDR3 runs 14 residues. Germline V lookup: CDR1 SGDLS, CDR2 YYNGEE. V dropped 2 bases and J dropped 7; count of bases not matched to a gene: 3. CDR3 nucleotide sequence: TGTGCCAGCAGCGTTCGGACTAGCGGAAATGAGCAGTTCTTC. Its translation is CASSVRTSGNEQFF.

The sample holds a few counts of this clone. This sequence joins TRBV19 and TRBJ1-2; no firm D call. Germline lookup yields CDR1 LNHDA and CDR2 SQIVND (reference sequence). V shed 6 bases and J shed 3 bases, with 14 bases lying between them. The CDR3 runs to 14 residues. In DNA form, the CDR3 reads TGTGCCAGTAGACCCACACAGAGATACTATGGCTACACCTTC. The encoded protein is CASRPTQRYYGYTF.

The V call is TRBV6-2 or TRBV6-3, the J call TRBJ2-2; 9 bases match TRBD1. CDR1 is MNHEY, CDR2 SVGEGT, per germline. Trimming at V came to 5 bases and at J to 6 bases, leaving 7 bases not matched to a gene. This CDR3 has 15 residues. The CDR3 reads CASSDRDRAAGELFF. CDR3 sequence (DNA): TGTGCCAGCAGTGACCGGGACAGGGCAGCCGGGGAGCTGTTTTTT.

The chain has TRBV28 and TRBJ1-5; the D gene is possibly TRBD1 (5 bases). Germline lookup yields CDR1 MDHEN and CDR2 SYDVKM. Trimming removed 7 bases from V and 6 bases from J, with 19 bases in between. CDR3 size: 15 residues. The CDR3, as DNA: TGTGCCAGCACCCCCACCAGGGTTTCCGGTCAGCCCCAGCATTTT. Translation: CASTPTRVSGQPQHF.

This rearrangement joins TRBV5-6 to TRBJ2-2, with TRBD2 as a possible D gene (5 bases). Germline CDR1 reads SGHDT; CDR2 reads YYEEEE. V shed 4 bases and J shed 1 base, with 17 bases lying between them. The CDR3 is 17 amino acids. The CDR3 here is CASSPTGWRENTGELFF. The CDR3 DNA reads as TGTGCCAGCAGCCCTACGGGGTGGCGAGAGAACACCGGGGAGCTGTTTTTT.

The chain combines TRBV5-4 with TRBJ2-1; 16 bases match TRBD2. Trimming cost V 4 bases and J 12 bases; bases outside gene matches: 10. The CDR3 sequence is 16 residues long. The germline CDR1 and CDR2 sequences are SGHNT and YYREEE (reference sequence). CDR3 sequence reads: CASSGGLAGGPGGQFF. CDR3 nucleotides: TGTGCCAGCAGCGGGGGACTAGCGGGAGGGCCAGGGGGGCAGTTCTTC.

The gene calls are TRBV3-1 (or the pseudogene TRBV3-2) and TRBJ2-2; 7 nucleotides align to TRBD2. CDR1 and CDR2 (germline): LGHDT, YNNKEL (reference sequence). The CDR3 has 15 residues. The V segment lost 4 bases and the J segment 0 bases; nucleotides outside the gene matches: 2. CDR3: CASSRAGTNTGELFF. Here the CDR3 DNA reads TGTGCCAGCAGCCGAGCGGGGACGAACACCGGGGAGCTGTTTTTT.

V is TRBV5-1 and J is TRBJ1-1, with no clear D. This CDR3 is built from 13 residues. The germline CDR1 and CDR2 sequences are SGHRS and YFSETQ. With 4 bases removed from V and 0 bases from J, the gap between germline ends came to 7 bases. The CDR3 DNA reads TGCGCCAGCAGCCCCCACTTGAACACTGAAGCTTTCTTT. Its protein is CASSPHLNTEAFF. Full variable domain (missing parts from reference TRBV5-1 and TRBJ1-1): KAGVTQTPRYLIKTRGQQVTLSCSPISGHRSVSWYQQTPGQGLQFLFEYFSETQRNKGNFPGRFSGRQFSNSRSEMNVSTLELGDSALYLCASSPHLNTEAFFGQGTRLTVV.

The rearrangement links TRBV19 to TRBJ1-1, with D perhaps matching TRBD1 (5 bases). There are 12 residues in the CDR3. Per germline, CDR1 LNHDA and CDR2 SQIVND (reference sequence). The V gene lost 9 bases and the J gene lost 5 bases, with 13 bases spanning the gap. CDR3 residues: CASGIGGTEAFF. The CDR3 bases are TGTGCCAGCGGGATTGGGGGGACTGAAGCTTTCTTT.

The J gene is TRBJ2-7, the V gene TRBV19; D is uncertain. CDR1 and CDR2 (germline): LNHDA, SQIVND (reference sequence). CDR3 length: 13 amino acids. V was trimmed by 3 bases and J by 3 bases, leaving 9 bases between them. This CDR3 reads CASSIEKSYEQYF. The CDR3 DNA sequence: TGTGCCAGTAGTATCGAGAAGAGCTACGAGCAGTACTTC.

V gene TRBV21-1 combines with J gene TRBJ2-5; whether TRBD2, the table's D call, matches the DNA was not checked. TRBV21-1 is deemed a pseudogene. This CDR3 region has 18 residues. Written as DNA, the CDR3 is TGTGCCAGCAGCAAGAACGGGACTAGCGGCATCCGCCAAGAGACCCAGTACTTC. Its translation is CASSKNGTSGIRQETQYF.

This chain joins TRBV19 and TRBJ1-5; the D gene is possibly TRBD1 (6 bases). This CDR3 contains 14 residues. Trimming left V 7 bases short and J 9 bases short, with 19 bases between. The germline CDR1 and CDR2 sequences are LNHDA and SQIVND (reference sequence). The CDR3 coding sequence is TGTGCCAGTATAGGGCAGGGGCACCACCGGCCCCAGCATTTT. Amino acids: CASIGQGHHRPQHF. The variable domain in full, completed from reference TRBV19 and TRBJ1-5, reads DGGITQSPKYLFRKEGQNVTLSCEQNLNHDAMYWYRQDPGQGLRLIYYSQIVNDFQKGDIAEGYSVSREKKESFPLTVTSAQKNPTAFYLCASIGQGHHRPQHFGDGTRLSIL.

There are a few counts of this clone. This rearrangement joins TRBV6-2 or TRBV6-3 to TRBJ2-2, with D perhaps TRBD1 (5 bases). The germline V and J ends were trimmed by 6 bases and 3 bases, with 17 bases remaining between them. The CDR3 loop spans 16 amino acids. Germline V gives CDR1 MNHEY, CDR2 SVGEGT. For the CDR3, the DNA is TGTGCCAGCAGCCGTTCGGCAGGGATCTACACCGGGGAGCTGTTTTTT. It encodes CASSRSAGIYTGELFF.

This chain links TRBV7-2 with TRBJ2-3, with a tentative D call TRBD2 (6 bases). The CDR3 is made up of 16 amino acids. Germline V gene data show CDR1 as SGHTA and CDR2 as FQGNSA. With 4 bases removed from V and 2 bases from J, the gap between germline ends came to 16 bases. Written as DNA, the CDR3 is TGTGCCAGCAGCTCCCGCCGGGGGTTCACCACAGATACGCAGTATTTT. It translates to CASSSRRGFTTDTQYF.